The rows below give T cell receptor beta chains drawn from one sample of a study of blood T cells in healthy people across ages. TCRdb recomputed calls from the 5' RACE reads with MiXCR, one row per CDR3 protein. In the table there are approximately 800,000 distinct CDR3 sequences, approximately 53% of which are singletons. The specimen was blood. All receptors come from a man aged 80 or over in good health. CDR3s include the opening cysteine and the closing phenylalanine or tryptophan. The order of the fields is clone size, D gene, V gene, J gene, CDR3 protein, CDR3 DNA. D genes are given only for firm matches. Part of the rows lack a size; the others show once, few, many or a class for expanded clones.

-	-	TRBV7-9	TRBJ1-2	CASSASDRNYGYTF	TGTGCCAGCAGCGCTAGTGACAGGAACTATGGCTACACCTTC
few	-	TRBV27	TRBJ2-7	CASSLSGRYEQYF	TGTGCCAGCAGTTTAAGTGGCCGCTACGAGCAGTACTTC
-	-	TRBV6-1	TRBJ2-3	CASSGGASTSTDTQYF	TGTGCCAGCAGTGGCGGGGCCAGCACGAGCACAGATACGCAGTATTTT
few	TRBD1	TRBV10-3	TRBJ2-5	CAISESRGRGETQYF	TGTGCCATCAGTGAGTCGAGGGGGCGAGGAGAGACCCAGTACTTC
few	TRBD1	TRBV27	TRBJ2-7	CASSSPGTGSYEQYF	TGTGCCAGCAGTTCCCCCGGGACAGGGTCATACGAGCAGTACTTC
-	TRBD2	TRBV5-6	TRBJ2-3	CASSSGTSAQHRYAYF	TGTGCCAGCAGCTCCGGGACTAGCGCCCAGCACAGATACGCGTATTTT
-	TRBD1	TRBV2	TRBJ1-1	CASRETGTANTGAFF	TGTGCCAGTCGGGAAACCGGGACAGCTAACACTGGAGCTTTCTTT
once	-	TRBV10-3	TRBJ1-6	CAISWAENSPLHF	TGTGCCATCAGTTGGGCAGAAAATTCACCCCTCCACTTT
-	-	TRBV12-3/TRBV12-4	TRBJ2-1	CASSLDVTTLQFF	TGTGCCAGCAGTTTAGATGTCACGACGTTACAGTTCTTC
-	-	TRBV6-2/TRBV6-3	TRBJ1-5	CASIWTYQPQHF	TGTGCCAGCATTTGGACATATCAGCCCCAGCATTTT
-	-	TRBV20-1	TRBJ1-2	CSAREGNYGYTF	TGCAGTGCCCGGGAGGGGAACTATGGCTACACCTTC
-	TRBD2	TRBV20-1	TRBJ2-7	CSARWAAGGPYEQYF	TGCAGTGCTAGGTGGGCTGCGGGAGGGCCTTACGAGCAGTACTTC
few	TRBD2	TRBV5-1	TRBJ2-5	CASSLEGGLAGAGQYF	TGCGCCAGCAGCTTGGAAGGGGGACTAGCGGGAGCAGGGCAGTACTTC
few	TRBD1	TRBV11-2	TRBJ2-3	CASSLDRGGRGDAYF	TGTGCCAGCAGCTTAGATCGAGGGGGCAGGGGAGACGCGTATTTT
once	-	TRBV4-1	TRBJ2-7	CASSQEAAARFYEQYF	TGCGCCAGCAGCCAAGAAGCAGCGGCCAGATTCTACGAGCAGTACTTC
-	TRBD1	TRBV5-1	TRBJ2-7	CTSSLGGTGDAYEQYF	TGCACCAGCAGCCTAGGAGGGACAGGGGACGCCTACGAGCAGTACTTC
few	-	TRBV2	TRBJ1-1	CATGVSMNTEAFF	TGTGCCACAGGGGTCTCCATGAACACTGAAGCTTTCTTT
few	TRBD1	TRBV7-9	TRBJ2-1	CASSHRQGNEQFF	TGTGCCAGCAGTCACAGACAGGGCAATGAGCAGTTCTTC
-	TRBD1	TRBV11-2	TRBJ1-2	CASSLPRGQGNYGYTF	TGTGCCAGCAGCTTACCCCGGGGACAGGGCAACTATGGCTACACCTTC
-	-	TRBV7-3	TRBJ2-1	CASSTGAGQQFF	TGTGCCAGCAGCACCGGCGCGGGACAGCAGTTCTTC
-	TRBD1	TRBV7-9	TRBJ2-7	CASSLRQGACEQYF	TGTGCCAGCAGCTTACGACAGGGCGCCTGCGAGCAGTACTTC
-	-	TRBV29-1	TRBJ2-5	CSVPDDPQETQYF	TGCAGCGTCCCCGACGACCCGCAAGAGACCCAGTACTTC
-	-	TRBV7-9	TRBJ1-2	CASSPRDGANYGYTF	TGTGCCAGCAGCCCCAGGGATGGGGCTAACTATGGCTACACCTTC
few	TRBD1	TRBV4-1	TRBJ2-7	CASSKGAEEQYF	TGCGCCAGCAGCAAGGGGGCGGAAGAGCAGTACTTC
-	-	TRBV5-1	TRBJ1-6	CASSLGDNYNSPLHF	TGCGCCAGCAGCTTGGGGGACAACTATAATTCACCCCTCCACTTT
once	TRBD2	TRBV12-3/TRBV12-4	TRBJ2-1	CASSRSTSGSYNEQFF	TGTGCCAGCAGCCGATCGACTAGCGGGAGCTACAATGAGCAGTTCTTC
-	-	TRBV4-2	TRBJ2-7	CASSQAVRTASYEQYF	TGTGCCAGCAGCCAGGCGGTAAGGACAGCATCCTACGAGCAGTACTTC
-	TRBD2	TRBV20-1	TRBJ2-1	CSALSQAGGANNEQFF	TGCAGTGCTCTAAGCCAGGCGGGAGGGGCTAACAATGAGCAGTTCTTC
few	TRBD2	TRBV6-4	TRBJ2-7	CASSESSASGEQYF	TGTGCCAGCAGTGAAAGCTCGGCTAGCGGCGAGCAGTACTTC
-	TRBD2	TRBV5-6	TRBJ2-1	CASSLVRASGLSEQFF	TGTGCCAGCAGCTTGGTTAGGGCTAGCGGGCTGTCTGAGCAGTTCTTC
-	TRBD1	TRBV28	TRBJ1-6	CASSLGQLNSYNSPLHF	TGTGCCAGCAGCCTGGGACAGCTGAACTCCTATAATTCACCCCTCCACTTT
few	TRBD2	TRBV4-1	TRBJ2-4	CASSSGGGLAKNIQYF	TGCGCCAGCAGCTCCGGGGGGGGACTAGCCAAAAACATTCAGTACTTC
few	-	TRBV4-2	TRBJ2-5	CASSQDLGARPARLETQYF	TGTGCCAGCAGCCAAGATCTGGGGGCCAGACCCGCTCGGCTTGAGACCCAGTACTTC
-	-	TRBV10-3	TRBJ2-7	CAITGGPAYEQYF	TGTGCCATCACCGGCGGCCCTGCCTACGAGCAGTACTTC